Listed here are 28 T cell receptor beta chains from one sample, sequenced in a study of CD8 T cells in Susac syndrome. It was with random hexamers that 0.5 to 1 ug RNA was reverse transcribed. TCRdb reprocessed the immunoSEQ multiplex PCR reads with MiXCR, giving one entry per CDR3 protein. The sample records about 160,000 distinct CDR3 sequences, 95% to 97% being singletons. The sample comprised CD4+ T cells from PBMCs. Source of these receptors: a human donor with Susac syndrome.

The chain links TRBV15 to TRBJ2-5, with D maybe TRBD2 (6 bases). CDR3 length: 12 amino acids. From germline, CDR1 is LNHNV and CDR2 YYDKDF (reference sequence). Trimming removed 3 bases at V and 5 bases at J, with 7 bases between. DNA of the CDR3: TGTGCCACCAGCAGGGCGGGGGAGACCCAGTACTTC. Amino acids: CATSRAGETQYF.

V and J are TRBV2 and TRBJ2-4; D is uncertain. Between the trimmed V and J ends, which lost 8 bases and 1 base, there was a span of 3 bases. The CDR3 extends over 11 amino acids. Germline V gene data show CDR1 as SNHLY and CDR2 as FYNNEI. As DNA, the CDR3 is TGTGCCAGCCTGGCCAAAAACATTCAGTACTTC. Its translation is CASLAKNIQYF.

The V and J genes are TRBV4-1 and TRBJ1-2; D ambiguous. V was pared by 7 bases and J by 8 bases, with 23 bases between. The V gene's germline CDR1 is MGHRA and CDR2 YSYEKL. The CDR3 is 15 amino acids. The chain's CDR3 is CASTPAGDSSRGYTF. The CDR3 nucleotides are TGCGCCAGCACCCCCGCCGGGGATTCATCTCGGGGCTACACCTTC.

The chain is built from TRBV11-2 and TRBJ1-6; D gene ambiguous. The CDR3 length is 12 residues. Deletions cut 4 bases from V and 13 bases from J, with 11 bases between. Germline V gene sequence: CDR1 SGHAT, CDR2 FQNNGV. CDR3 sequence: CASSSDLSPLHF. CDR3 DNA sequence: TGTGCCAGCAGCTCGGACCTATCGCCCCTCCACTTT.

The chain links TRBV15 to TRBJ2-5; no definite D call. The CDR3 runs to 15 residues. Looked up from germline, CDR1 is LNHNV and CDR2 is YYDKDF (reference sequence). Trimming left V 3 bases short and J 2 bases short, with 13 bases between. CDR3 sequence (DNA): TGTGCCACCAGCAGGCGCGGCTGGGGTCAAGAGACCCAGTACTTC. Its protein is CATSRRGWGQETQYF.

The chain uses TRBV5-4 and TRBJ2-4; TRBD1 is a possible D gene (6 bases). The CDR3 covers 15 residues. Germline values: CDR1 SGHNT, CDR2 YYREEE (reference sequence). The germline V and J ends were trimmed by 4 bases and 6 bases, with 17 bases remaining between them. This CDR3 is CASSHNRDGGNIQYF. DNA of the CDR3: TGTGCCAGCAGCCACAACAGGGACGGCGGAAACATTCAGTACTTC.

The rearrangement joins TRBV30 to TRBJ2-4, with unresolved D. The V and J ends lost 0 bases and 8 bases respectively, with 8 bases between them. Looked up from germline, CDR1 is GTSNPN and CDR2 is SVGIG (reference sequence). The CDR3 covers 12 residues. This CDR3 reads CAWSVPPYIQYF. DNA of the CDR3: TGTGCCTGGAGTGTACCCCCTTACATTCAGTACTTC. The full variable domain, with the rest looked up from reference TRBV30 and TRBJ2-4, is SQTIHQWPATLVQPVGSPLSLECTVEGTSNPNLYWYRQAAGRGLQLLFYSVGIGQISSEVPQNLSASRPQDRQFILSSKKLLLSDSGFYLCAWSVPPYIQYFGAGTRLSVL.

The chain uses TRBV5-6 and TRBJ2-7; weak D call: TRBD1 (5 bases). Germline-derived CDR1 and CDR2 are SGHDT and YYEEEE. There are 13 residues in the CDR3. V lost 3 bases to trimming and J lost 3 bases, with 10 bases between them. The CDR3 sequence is CASSSLTDYEQYV. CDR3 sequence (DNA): TGTGCCAGCAGCTCTTTGACAGACTACGAGCAGTACGTC.

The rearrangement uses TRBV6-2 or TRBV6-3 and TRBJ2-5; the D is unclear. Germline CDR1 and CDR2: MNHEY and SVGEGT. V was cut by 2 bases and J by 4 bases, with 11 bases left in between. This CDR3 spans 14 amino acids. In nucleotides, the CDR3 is TGTGCCAGCAGTTACGCCTCACCCTCAGAGACCCAGTACTTC. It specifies CASSYASPSETQYF.

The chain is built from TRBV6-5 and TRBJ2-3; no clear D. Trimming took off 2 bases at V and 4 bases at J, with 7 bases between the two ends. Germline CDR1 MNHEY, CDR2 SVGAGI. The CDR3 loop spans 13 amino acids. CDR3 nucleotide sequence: TGTGCCAGCAGTTACCTGGGTGCAGATACGCAGTATTTT. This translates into CASSYLGADTQYF.

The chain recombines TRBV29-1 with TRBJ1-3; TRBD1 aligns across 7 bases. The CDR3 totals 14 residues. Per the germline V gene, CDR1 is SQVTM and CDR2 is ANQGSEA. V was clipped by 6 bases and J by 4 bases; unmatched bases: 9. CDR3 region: CSVWDRAGGNTIYF. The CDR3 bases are TGCAGCGTATGGGACAGAGCGGGCGGAAACACCATATATTTT. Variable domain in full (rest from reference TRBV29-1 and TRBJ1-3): SAVISQKPSRDICQRGTSLTIQCQVDSQVTMMFWYRQQPGQSLTLIATANQGSEATYESGFVIDKFPISRPNLTFSTLTVSNMSPEDSSIYLCSVWDRAGGNTIYFGEGSWLTVV.

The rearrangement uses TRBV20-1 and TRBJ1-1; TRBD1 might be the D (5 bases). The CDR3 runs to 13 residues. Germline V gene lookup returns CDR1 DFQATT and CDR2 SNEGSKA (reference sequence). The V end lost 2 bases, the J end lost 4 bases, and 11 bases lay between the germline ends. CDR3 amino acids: CSARSPGRTEAFF. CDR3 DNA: TGCAGTGCTAGATCCCCGGGGCGCACTGAAGCTTTCTTT.

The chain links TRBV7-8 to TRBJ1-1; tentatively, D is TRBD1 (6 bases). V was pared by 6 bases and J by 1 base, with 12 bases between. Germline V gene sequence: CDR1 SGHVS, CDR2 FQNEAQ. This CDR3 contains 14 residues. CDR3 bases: TGTGCCAGCAGTCGGGGGACATCGAACACTGAAGCTTTCTTT. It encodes CASSRGTSNTEAFF.

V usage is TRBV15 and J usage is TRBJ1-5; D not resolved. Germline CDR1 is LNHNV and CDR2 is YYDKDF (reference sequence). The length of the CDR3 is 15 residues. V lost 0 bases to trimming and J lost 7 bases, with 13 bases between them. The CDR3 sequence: CATSRDRASLQPQHF. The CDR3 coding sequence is TGTGCCACCAGCAGAGATCGTGCCAGTCTCCAGCCCCAGCATTTT.

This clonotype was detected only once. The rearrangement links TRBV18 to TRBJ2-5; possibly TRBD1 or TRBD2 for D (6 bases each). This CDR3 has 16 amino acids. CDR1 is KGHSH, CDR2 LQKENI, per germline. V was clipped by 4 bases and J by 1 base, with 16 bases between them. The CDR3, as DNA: TGTGCCAGCTCACACAGGGATAGCGGACTCCAAGAGACCCAGTACTTC. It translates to CASSHRDSGLQETQYF.

This CDR3 reads CSARDTGEAKNIQYF. CDR3 nucleotides: TGCAGTGCTAGAGATACGGGGGAGGCCAAAAACATTCAGTACTTC. The chain links TRBV20-1 to TRBJ2-4; a weak D match, TRBD2 (6 bases). V gave up 0 bases and J gave up 1 base, with 10 bases separating them. Germline CDR1 DFQATT, CDR2 SNEGSKA (reference sequence). The CDR3 length is 15 residues.

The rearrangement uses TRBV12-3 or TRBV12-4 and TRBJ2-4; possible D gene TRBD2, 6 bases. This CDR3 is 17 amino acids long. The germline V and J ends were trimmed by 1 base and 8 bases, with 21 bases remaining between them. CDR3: CASSLEGRRDRKDIQYF. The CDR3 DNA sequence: TGTGCCAGCAGTTTAGAGGGGAGGAGAGACCGAAAAGACATTCAGTACTTC.

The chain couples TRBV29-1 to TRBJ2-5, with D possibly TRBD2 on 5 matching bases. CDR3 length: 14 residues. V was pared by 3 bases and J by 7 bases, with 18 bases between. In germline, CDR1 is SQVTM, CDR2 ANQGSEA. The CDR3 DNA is TGCAGCGTTGAGAGACACTTGAACGAGGGGACCCAGTACTTC. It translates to CSVERHLNEGTQYF.

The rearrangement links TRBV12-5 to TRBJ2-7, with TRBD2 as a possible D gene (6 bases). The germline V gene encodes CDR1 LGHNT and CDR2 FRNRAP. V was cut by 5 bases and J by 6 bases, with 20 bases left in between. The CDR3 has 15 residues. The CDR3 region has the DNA TGTGCTAGTGGTCCCTGTGAGGCGGGGAGCTCCGAGCAGTACTTC. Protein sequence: CASGPCEAGSSEQYF.

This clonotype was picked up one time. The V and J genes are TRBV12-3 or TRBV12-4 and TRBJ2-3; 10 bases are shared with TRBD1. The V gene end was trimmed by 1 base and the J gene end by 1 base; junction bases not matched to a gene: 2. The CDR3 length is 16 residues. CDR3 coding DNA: TGTGCCAGCAGTTTAGGAGGGACAGGGGGCACAGATACGCAGTATTTT. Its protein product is CASSLGGTGGTDTQYF.

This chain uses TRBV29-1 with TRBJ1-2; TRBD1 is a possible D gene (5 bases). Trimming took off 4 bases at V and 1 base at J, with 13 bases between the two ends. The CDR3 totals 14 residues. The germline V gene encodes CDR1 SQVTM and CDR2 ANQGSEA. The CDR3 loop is CSVGGRVDNYGYTF. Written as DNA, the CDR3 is TGCAGCGTTGGCGGCAGGGTGGATAACTATGGCTACACCTTC.

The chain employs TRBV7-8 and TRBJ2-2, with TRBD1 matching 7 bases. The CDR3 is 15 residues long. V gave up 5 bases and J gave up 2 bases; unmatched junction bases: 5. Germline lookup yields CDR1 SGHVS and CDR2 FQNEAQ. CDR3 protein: CASSLRDSNTGELFF. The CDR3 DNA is TGTGCCAGCAGCCTCCGGGACAGCAACACCGGGGAGCTGTTTTTT.

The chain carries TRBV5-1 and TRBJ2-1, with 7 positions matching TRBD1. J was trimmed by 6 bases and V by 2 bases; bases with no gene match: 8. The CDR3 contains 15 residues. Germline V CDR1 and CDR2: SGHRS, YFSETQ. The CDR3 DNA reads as TGCGCCAGCAGCTTCAACGGACAGGTTTTCAATGAGCAGTTCTTC. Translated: CASSFNGQVFNEQFF. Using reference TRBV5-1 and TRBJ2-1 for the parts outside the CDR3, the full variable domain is KAGVTQTPRYLIKTRGQQVTLSCSPISGHRSVSWYQQTPGQGLQFLFEYFSETQRNKGNFPGRFSGRQFSNSRSEMNVSTLELGDSALYLCASSFNGQVFNEQFFGPGTRLTVL.

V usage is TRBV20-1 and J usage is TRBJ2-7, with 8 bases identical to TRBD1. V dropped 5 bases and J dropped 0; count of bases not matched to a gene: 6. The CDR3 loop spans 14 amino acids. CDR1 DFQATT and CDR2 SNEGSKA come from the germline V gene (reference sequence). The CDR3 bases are TGCAGTGCTCTGGACAGGGTGGGCTCCTACGAGCAGTACTTC. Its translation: CSALDRVGSYEQYF.

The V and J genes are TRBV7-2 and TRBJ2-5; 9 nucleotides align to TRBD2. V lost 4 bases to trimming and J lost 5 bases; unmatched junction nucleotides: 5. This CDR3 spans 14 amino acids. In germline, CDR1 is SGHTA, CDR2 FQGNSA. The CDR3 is CASSSRGGRETQYF. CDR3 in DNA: TGTGCCAGCAGCTCGCGGGGGGGCCGGGAGACCCAGTACTTC. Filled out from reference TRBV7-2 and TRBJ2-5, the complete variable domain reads GAGVSQSPSNKVTEKGKDVELRCDPISGHTALYWYRQSLGQGLEFLIYFQGNSAPDKSGLPSDRFSAERTGGSVSTLTIQRTQQEDSAVYLCASSSRGGRETQYFGPGTRLLVL.

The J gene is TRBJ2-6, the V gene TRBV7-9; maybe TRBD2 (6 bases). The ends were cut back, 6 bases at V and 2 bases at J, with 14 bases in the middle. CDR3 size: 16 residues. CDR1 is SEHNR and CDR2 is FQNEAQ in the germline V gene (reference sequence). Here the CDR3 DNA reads TGTGCCAGCAGTTCAAGCGGGCAAACTGGGGCCAACGTCCTGACTTTC. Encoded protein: CASSSSGQTGANVLTF.

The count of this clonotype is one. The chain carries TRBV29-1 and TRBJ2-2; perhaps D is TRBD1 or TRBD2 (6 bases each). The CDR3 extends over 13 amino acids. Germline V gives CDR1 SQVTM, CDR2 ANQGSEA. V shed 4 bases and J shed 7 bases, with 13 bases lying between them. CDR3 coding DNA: TGCAGCGTTGGGACCGGGGGCAACGGGGAGCTGTTTTTT. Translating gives CSVGTGGNGELFF.

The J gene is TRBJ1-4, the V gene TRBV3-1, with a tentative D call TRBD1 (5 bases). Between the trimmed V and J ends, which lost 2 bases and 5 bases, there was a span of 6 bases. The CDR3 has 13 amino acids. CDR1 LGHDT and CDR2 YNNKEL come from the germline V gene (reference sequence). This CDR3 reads CASSQQGNEKLFF. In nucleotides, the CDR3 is TGTGCCAGCAGCCAACAGGGAAATGAAAAACTGTTTTTT.